Below are 4 T cell receptor beta chains sequenced from a single sample in a study of T cell responses to AZD1222 COVID-19 vaccine. Libraries were prepared by immunoSEQ multiplex PCR; TCRdb keeps only in-frame clonotypes and omits some of them. The sample has about 120,000 clones, around 82% seen once. This sample comprised peripheral blood, obtained on day 0 of AZD1222 vaccination. The receptors here all came from an adult in good health.

The V gene is TRBV9, the J gene TRBJ1-3, with D hard to call. V was shortened by 5 bases and J by 5 bases, with 17 bases between the two germline ends. CDR3 length: 15 residues. From germline, CDR1 is SGDLS and CDR2 YYNGEE. The CDR3 DNA follows: TGTGCCAGCAGTCGACGTTGGGATAGAAGAAACACCATATATTTT. Amino acid sequence: CASSRRWDRRNTIYF.

This clone was counted once. The chain uses TRBV2 and TRBJ1-2; D is possibly TRBD1 (6 bases). The CDR3 is 15 amino acids. Per the germline V gene, CDR1 is SNHLY and CDR2 is FYNNEI. Trimming removed 0 bases from V and 10 bases from J, with 18 bases in between. CDR3 DNA: TGTGCCAGCAGTGAAGCGGCAGGGGCCGCAACTCCCTACACCTTC. As protein: CASSEAAGAATPYTF.

This sequence joins TRBV5-5 and TRBJ1-2, with a possible D match to TRBD1 (6 bases). V lost 0 bases and J 4 bases, leaving 13 bases between the germline ends. The CDR3 runs 15 residues. Germline V gives CDR1 SGHKS, CDR2 YYEKEE (reference sequence). The CDR3 DNA sequence: TGTGCCAGCAGCTTGGACGGACAGAGAACCTATGGCTACACCTTC. Its protein product is CASSLDGQRTYGYTF.

The V and J genes are TRBV5-8 and TRBJ1-5; D gene uncertain. Germline lookup yields CDR1 SGHTS and CDR2 YDEGEE. Trimming shortened V by 2 bases and J by 2 bases, and 11 bases separated the two germline ends. CDR3 size: 15 residues. The DNA for the CDR3 is TGTGCCAGCAGCTTTGGAGTTTGGGGCAATCAGCCCCAGCATTTT. Amino acid sequence: CASSFGVWGNQPQHF. Using reference TRBV5-8 and TRBJ1-5 for the parts outside the CDR3, the full variable domain is EAGVTQSPTHLIKTRGQQATLRCSPISGHTSVYWYQQALGLGLQFLLWYDEGEERNRGNFPPRFSGRQFPNYSSELNVNALELEDSALYLCASSFGVWGNQPQHFGDGTRLSIL.